Detailed here is one T cell receptor beta chain. Its antigen remains unknown. V shed 0 bases and J 8 bases; nucleotides not matched to a gene: 9. CDR1 is SGHRS, CDR2 YFSETQ, per germline. This CDR3 region has 15 residues. Sequenced by immunoSEQ multiplex PCR; TCRdb stores in-frame clones only, minus some. The profile shows some 90,000 clones, over 80% of them singletons. These data come from a study of PD-1 blockade in classical Hodgkin lymphoma. Turning to the study itself: The study gave patients nivolumab 3 mg/kg intravenously every 2 weeks. Study-wide results and caveats: Patients starting nivolumab under 1 year after ASCT were excluded. Newly diagnosed patients were said to have less baseline TCR diversity than healthy donors did.

Time point reported: cycle 4 day 1 (C4D1), after about 6 weeks of nivolumab. Each and every patient relapsed after autologous stem cell transplantation, and patients got differing brentuximab vedotin exposure. Classifying best responses yielded complete response, partial response or progressive disease. The chain recombines TRBV5-1 with TRBJ1-2, with 8 bases fitting TRBD1. The specimen comprised peripheral blood mononuclear cells (PBMCs), sampled before the fourth cycle of nivolumab. The origin of this receptor is a human donor with classical Hodgkin lymphoma. Written as DNA, the CDR3 is TGCGCCAGCAGCTTGGGACAGGGGAGAAGTCTCGGCTACACCTTC. Translated: CASSLGQGRSLGYTF.